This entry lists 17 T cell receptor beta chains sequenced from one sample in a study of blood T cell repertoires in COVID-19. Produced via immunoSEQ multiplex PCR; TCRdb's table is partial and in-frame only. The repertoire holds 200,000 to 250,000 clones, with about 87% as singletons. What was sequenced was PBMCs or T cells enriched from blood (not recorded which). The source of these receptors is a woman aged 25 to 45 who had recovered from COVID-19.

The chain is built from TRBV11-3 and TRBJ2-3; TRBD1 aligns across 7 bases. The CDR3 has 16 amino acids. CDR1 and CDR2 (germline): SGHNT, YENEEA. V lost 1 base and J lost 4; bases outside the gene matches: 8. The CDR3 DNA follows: TGTGCCAGCAGCTTAGGAAGAGGGGGCGCGGCAGATACGCAGTATTTT. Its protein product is CASSLGRGGAADTQYF. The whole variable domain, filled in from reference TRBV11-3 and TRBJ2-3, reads EAGVVQSPRYKIIEKKQPVAFWCNPISGHNTLYWYLQNLGQGPELLIRYENEEAVDDSQLPKDRFSAERLKGVDSTLKIQPAELGDSAVYLCASSLGRGGAADTQYFGPGTRLTVL.

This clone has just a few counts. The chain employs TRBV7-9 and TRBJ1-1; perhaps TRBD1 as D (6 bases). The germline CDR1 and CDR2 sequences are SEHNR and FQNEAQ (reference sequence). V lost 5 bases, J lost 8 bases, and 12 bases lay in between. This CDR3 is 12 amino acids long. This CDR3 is CASSPNGQEAFF. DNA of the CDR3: TGTGCCAGCAGCCCAAACGGACAGGAAGCTTTCTTT.

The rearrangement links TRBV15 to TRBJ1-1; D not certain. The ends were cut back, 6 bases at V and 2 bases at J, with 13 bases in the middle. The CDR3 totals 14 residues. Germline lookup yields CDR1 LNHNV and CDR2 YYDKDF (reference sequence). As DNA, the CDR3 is TGTGCCACCAGGGGTCCAGGTGCAAACACTGAAGCTTTCTTT. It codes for CATRGPGANTEAFF.

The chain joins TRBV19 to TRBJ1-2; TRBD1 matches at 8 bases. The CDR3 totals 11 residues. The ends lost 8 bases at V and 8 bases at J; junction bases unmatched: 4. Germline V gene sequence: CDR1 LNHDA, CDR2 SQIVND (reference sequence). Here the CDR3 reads CASGTGKGYTF. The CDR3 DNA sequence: TGTGCCAGTGGGACAGGCAAGGGCTACACCTTC.

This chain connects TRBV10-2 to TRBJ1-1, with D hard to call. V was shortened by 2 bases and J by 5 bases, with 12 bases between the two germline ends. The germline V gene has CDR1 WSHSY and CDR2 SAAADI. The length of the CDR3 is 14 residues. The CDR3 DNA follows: TGCGCCAGCAGTGAGGCCCGGGGAGGGACTGAAGCTTTCTTT. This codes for CASSEARGGTEAFF.

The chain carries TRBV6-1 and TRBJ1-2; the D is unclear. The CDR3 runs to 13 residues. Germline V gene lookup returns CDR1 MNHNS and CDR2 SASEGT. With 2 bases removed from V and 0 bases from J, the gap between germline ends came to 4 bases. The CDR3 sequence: CASSEQANYGYTF. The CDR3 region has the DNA TGTGCCAGCAGTGAACAGGCTAACTATGGCTACACCTTC.

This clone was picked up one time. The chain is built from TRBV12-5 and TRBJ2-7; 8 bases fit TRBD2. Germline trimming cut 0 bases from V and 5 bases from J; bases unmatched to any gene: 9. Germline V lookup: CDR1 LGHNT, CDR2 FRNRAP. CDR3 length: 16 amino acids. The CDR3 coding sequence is TGTGCTAGTGGTTTGGTACACGGGGGGGGATTCGACGAGCAGTACTTC. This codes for CASGLVHGGGFDEQYF.

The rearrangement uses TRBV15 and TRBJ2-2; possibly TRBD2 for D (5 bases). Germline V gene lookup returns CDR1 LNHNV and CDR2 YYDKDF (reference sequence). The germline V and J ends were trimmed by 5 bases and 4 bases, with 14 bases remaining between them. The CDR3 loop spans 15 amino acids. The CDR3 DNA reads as TGTGCCACCAGCGGAGGAGGTTTGGTCACCGGGGAGCTGTTTTTT. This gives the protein CATSGGGLVTGELFF.

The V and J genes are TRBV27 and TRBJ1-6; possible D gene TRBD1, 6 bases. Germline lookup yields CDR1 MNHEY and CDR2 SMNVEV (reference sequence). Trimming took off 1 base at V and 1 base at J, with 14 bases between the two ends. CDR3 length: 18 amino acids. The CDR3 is CASSLYEGGLSYNSPLHF. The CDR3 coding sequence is TGTGCCAGCAGTTTATATGAGGGGGGGCTTTCCTATAATTCACCCCTCCACTTT.

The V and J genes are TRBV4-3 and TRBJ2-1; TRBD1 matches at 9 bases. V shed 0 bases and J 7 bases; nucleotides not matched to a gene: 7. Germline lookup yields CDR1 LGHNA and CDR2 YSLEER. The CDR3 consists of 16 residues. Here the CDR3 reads CASSQDNRGHRNEQFF. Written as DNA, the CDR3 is TGCGCCAGCAGCCAAGATAACAGGGGGCACAGGAATGAGCAGTTCTTC.

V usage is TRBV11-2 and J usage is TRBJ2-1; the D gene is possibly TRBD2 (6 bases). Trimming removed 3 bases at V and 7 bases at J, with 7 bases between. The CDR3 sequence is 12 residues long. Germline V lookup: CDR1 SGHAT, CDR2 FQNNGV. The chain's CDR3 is CASSFGGNEQFF. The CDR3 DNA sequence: TGTGCCAGCAGCTTTGGAGGGAATGAGCAGTTCTTC.

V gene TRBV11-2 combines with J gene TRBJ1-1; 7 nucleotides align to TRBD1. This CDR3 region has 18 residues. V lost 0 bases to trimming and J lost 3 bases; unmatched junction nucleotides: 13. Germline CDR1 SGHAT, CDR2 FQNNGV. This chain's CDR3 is CASSLDGGTARDDTEAFF. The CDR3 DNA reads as TGTGCCAGCAGCTTAGATGGTGGGACAGCACGGGATGACACTGAAGCTTTCTTT.

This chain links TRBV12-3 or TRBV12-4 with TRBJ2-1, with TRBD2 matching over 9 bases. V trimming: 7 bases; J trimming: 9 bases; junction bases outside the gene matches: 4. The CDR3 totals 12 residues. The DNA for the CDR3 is TGTGCCAGCATCCATAGCGGGAGTGAGCAGTTCTTC. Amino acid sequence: CASIHSGSEQFF.

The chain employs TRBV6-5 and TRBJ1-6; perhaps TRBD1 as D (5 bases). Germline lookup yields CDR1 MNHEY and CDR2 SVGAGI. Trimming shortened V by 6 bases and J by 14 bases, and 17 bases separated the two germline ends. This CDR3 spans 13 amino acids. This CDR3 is CASRNLQGPALHF. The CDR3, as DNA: TGTGCCAGCAGGAACCTCCAGGGTCCGGCCCTCCACTTT.

For the CDR3, the DNA is TGTGCCAGCAGTTTTGAGGGTGAAAAACTGTTTTTT. Amino acids: CASSFEGEKLFF. This chain uses TRBV6-2 or TRBV6-3 with TRBJ1-4; D not certain. V lost 4 bases and J lost 7, with 7 bases in between. This CDR3 has 12 residues. CDR1 and CDR2 from the germline V gene are MNHEY and SVGEGT.

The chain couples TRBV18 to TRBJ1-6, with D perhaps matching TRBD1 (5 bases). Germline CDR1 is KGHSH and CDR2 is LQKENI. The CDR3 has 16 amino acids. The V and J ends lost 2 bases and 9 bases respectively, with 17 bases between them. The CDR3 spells CASSPGLGGAGSPLHF. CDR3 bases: TGTGCCAGCTCACCAGGGCTCGGAGGGGCAGGTTCACCCCTCCACTTT.

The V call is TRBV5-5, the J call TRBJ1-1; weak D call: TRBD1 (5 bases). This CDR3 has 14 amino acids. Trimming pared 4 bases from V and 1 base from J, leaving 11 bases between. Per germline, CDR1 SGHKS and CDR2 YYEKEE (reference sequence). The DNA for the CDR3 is TGTGCCAGCAGCCTTCGACAGACGAACACTGAAGCTTTCTTT. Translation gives CASSLRQTNTEAFF.